The 9 T cell receptor beta chains presented below share a single source sample, sequenced in a study of T cell responses to AZD1222 COVID-19 vaccine. Measured with immunoSEQ multiplex PCR; TCRdb has only the in-frame clones, and not every one. The sample holds 130,000 to 150,000 clones; 88% are singletons and the top ten take about 15%. The specimen comprised peripheral blood, sampled on day 0 of AZD1222 vaccination. These receptors originate from an adult in good health.

As concerns this clone: The junction departs from the called germline gene at one end, perhaps through a read error. The V and J genes are TRBV7-2 and TRBJ2-7; D may be TRBD2 (6 bases). Looked up from germline, CDR1 is SGHTA and CDR2 is FQGNSA. The CDR3 consists of 14 residues. CDR3 in DNA: TGTGCCAGCAGCTTAGATCGGGGGATCTACGAGCAGTGCTTC. Its protein product is CASSLDRGIYEQCF.

The chain has TRBV18 and TRBJ1-4; D remains unclear. V dropped 7 bases and J dropped 3 bases, with 6 bases sitting between them. The length of the CDR3 is 12 residues. CDR1 is KGHSH and CDR2 is LQKENI in the germline V gene. As DNA, the CDR3 is TGTGCCAGCTGGAAGTCTAATGAAAAACTGTTTTTT. Translated, it gives CASWKSNEKLFF.

This clone was detected once. This chain connects TRBV4-2 to TRBJ1-1, with 8 bases aligning to TRBD1. The CDR3 has 17 residues. V lost 2 bases to trimming and J lost 1 base; unmatched junction nucleotides: 9. From germline, CDR1 is LGHNA and CDR2 YNFKEQ. The CDR3 loop reads CASSQTRGPRGNTEAFF. CDR3 bases: TGTGCCAGCAGCCAAACCAGGGGGCCTCGTGGGAACACTGAAGCTTTCTTT.

The chain uses TRBV4-3 and TRBJ1-2; TRBD1 agrees at 9 bases. Germline V gene sequence: CDR1 LGHNA, CDR2 YSLEER. The CDR3 is made up of 16 amino acids. The junction had 10 bases not matched to a gene; V was cut back by 0 bases and J by 8 bases. As DNA, the CDR3 is TGCGCCAGCAGCCAAGATTCGGTCGGGACAGGGCGGGGCTACACCTTC. Amino acids: CASSQDSVGTGRGYTF.

The V call is TRBV2, the J call TRBJ1-2; tentatively, D is TRBD1 (6 bases). Trimming shortened V by 11 bases and J by 2 bases, and 9 bases separated the two germline ends. The CDR3 runs to 11 residues. Germline V CDR1 and CDR2: SNHLY, FYNNEI. CDR3 coding DNA: TGTGCCGCACAGGGCAACTATGGCTACACCTTC. Its translation: CAAQGNYGYTF.

J is TRBJ1-1 and V is TRBV5-1, with D possibly matching TRBD1 (5 bases). The V gene's germline CDR1 is SGHRS and CDR2 YFSETQ. Trimming pared 4 bases from V and 5 bases from J, leaving 18 bases between. This CDR3 contains 15 residues. The CDR3 DNA reads TGCGCCAGCAGCCGGAATGAAGGGGAGGGGACTGAAGCTTTCTTT. Translating it yields CASSRNEGEGTEAFF.

The chain recombines TRBV10-3 with TRBJ1-2; D unresolved. The CDR3 is made up of 13 amino acids. V was shortened by 9 bases and J by 8 bases, with 19 bases between the two germline ends. The germline V gene encodes CDR1 ENHRY and CDR2 SYGVKD. In DNA, the CDR3 is TGTGCCATTCGAGGGCCGTCGGCTGAGGGCTACACCTTC. It yields the protein CAIRGPSAEGYTF.

The chain employs TRBV4-2 and TRBJ2-7; 9 nucleotides match TRBD2. The V gene's germline CDR1 is LGHNA and CDR2 YNFKEQ. V shed 2 bases and J 3 bases; nucleotides not matched to a gene: 8. CDR3 size: 16 residues. CDR3 in DNA: TGTGCCAGCAGCCAATCCGGGGGTAGCGGGGGCTACGAGCAGTACTTC. Translated, it gives CASSQSGGSGGYEQYF.

This clone was seen a single time. The chain couples TRBV3-1 (or the pseudogene TRBV3-2) to TRBJ2-1, with 9 nucleotides matching TRBD2. The CDR3 spans 15 residues. CDR1 is LGHDT, CDR2 YNNKEL, per germline (reference sequence). J gave up 8 bases and V 5 bases, and 10 bases lay outside the gene matches. The CDR3 bases are TGTGCCAGCAGCATCCGCGGGGGGGCCGCTTATGAGCAGTTCTTC. As protein: CASSIRGGAAYEQFF.